This T cell receptor beta chain is from a study of control samples from healthy donors and cancer patients. The protocol was immunoSEQ multiplex PCR, while the TCRdb copy is restricted to in-frame clones and leaves out a portion. The data hold 120,000 or so clones, with approximately 91% observed a single time. V dropped 0 bases and J dropped 0; count of bases not matched to a gene: 11. Looked up from germline, CDR1 is SNHLY and CDR2 is FYNNEI. The CDR3 runs 19 residues. Material for sequencing was blood. The receptor comes from a woman under 30 in good health. The chain links TRBV2 to TRBJ2-1; 7 bases are shared with TRBD2. Written as DNA, the CDR3 is TGTGCCAGCAGTGAAGCGCTTTTGCTAGCGGATAGCTCCTACAATGAGCAGTTCTTC. Its protein product is CASSEALLLADSSYNEQFF.